This T cell receptor beta chain was observed in a study of cytomegalovirus exposure and HLA in healthy donors. Study results and limitations: TCR beta chain V- and J-gene trimming was linked, in a later analysis, to a missense variant in DCLRE1C.

In the PCR, 60 Vbeta and 13 Jbeta primers were used. Assay: immunoSEQ multiplex PCR; the TCRdb copy retains only in-frame clones and omits some. The table records approximately 110,000 clones, around three quarters of them present only once. The CDR3 consists of 18 residues. Germline values: CDR1 LNHDA, CDR2 SQIVND (reference sequence). V lost 4 bases to trimming and J lost 0 bases, with 16 bases between them. A word on this clone: The antigen is unknown.

The sequenced sample was PBMCs. The receptor's source is a human donor in good health. This chain joins TRBV19 and TRBJ1-6, with a possible D match to TRBD1 (5 bases). In DNA form, the CDR3 reads TGTGCCAGTAGTACTGGACGGGGACTGAGCTCCTATAATTCACCCCTCCACTTT. Amino acids: CASSTGRGLSSYNSPLHF. The variable domain in full, with the rest retrieved from reference TRBV19 and TRBJ1-6, is DGGITQSPKYLFRKEGQNVTLSCEQNLNHDAMYWYRQDPGQGLRLIYYSQIVNDFQKGDIAEGYSVSREKKESFPLTVTSAQKNPTAFYLCASSTGRGLSSYNSPLHFGNGTRLTVT.